The source of this T cell receptor beta chain is a study of cytotoxic CD8 clonotypes in ibrutinib-treated CLL. This CDR3 has 16 residues. The V end was cut by 6 bases, the J end by 2 bases, with 17 bases between. Germline CDR1 is MNHNY and CDR2 is SVGAGI (reference sequence). With cryopreserved PBMCs as the source, 2 to 2.5 micrograms of genomic DNA went to TCR beta libraries. Profiling relied on immunoSEQ multiplex PCR, and the TCRdb table lists in-frame clones only, not all of them. The sample contains around 15,000 clones, 65% to 70% of which appear only once. The sequence derives from a human donor with chronic lymphocytic leukemia. Sample: PBMCs, taken before ibrutinib treatment. The rearrangement joins TRBV6-6 to TRBJ1-3, with D perhaps matching TRBD1 (5 bases). CDR3 loop: CASSQTLTAAGNTIYF. CDR3 nucleotides: TGTGCCAGCAGCCAAACCCTGACAGCCGCTGGAAACACCATATATTTT.